What follows are 19 T cell receptor beta chains derived from one specimen sequenced in a study of blood T cell repertoires in COVID-19. Only in-frame clones appear in the TCRdb table, and some are missing; sequencing was by immunoSEQ multiplex PCR. The sample carries around 150,000 clones, 87% recorded once. Sequencing was carried out using peripheral blood. All receptors derive from a woman aged 60-75 years with active or convalescent COVID-19.

The chain combines TRBV6-2 or TRBV6-3 with TRBJ2-5; D unclear. V was shortened by 5 bases and J by 4 bases, with 17 bases between the two germline ends. The CDR3 is made up of 15 amino acids. Looked up from germline, CDR1 is MNHEY and CDR2 is SVGEGT. CDR3 coding DNA: TGTGCCAGCAGTCAGGCTACCGGCTCAGTAGAGACCCAGTACTTC. It encodes CASSQATGSVETQYF.

V gene TRBV29-1 combines with J gene TRBJ2-1, with 12 bases aligning to TRBD1. This CDR3 comprises 15 residues. Germline V lookup: CDR1 SQVTM, CDR2 ANQGSEA. V trimming: 4 bases; J trimming: 7 bases; junction bases outside the gene matches: 8. CDR3 residues: CSVVVPGQGANEQFF. The CDR3 bases are TGCAGCGTTGTAGTACCGGGACAGGGGGCGAATGAGCAGTTCTTC.

The V call is TRBV6-2 or TRBV6-3, the J call TRBJ2-6; D gene uncertain. Germline CDR1 MNHEY, CDR2 SVGEGT. The CDR3 consists of 14 residues. V gave up 5 bases and J gave up 2 bases, with 7 bases separating them. In DNA, the CDR3 is TGTGCCAGCAGTCTCCAGGCTGGGGCCAACGTCCTGACTTTC. Translation gives CASSLQAGANVLTF.

This clone was detected many times. This rearrangement joins TRBV21-1 to TRBJ1-5. TRBV21-1 is listed as a pseudogene. This CDR3 region has 12 residues. In DNA form, the CDR3 reads TGTGCCAGCAGCAAGCGGGGTGGGGCCCAGCATTTT. Translated: CASSKRGGAQHF.

The chain has TRBV7-2 and TRBJ2-7; 12 nucleotides line up with TRBD2. CDR3 length: 15 residues. Losses at the gene ends were 5 bases for V and 5 bases for J; bases not matched to a gene: 7. The V gene's germline CDR1 is SGHTA and CDR2 FQGNSA. This chain's CDR3 is CASSTSGGSFNEQYF. The CDR3 region has the DNA TGTGCCAGCAGCACTAGCGGGGGGTCCTTTAACGAGCAGTACTTC. The entire variable domain, with the rest obtained from reference TRBV7-2 and TRBJ2-7, is as follows: GAGVSQSPSNKVTEKGKDVELRCDPISGHTALYWYRQSLGQGLEFLIYFQGNSAPDKSGLPSDRFSAERTGGSVSTLTIQRTQQEDSAVYLCASSTSGGSFNEQYFGPGTRLTVT.

The chain uses TRBV7-3 and TRBJ2-7, with 8 positions matching TRBD1. This CDR3 comprises 14 residues. The germline V gene encodes CDR1 SGHTA and CDR2 FQGTGA. The V gene end was trimmed by 3 bases and the J gene end by 2 bases; junction bases not matched to a gene: 3. The DNA for the CDR3 is TGTGCCAGCAGCTTTGGACAGGGCCCCTACGAGCAGTACTTC. It encodes CASSFGQGPYEQYF.

The V and J genes are TRBV19 and TRBJ1-1; the D gene is possibly TRBD1 (6 bases). Trimming shortened V by 2 bases and J by 4 bases, and 11 bases separated the two germline ends. CDR1 and CDR2 from the germline V gene are LNHDA and SQIVND (reference sequence). The CDR3 consists of 14 residues. CDR3 in amino acids: CASSIPGVVTEAFF. Written as DNA, the CDR3 is TGTGCCAGTAGTATACCAGGGGTCGTCACTGAAGCTTTCTTT.

The rearrangement joins TRBV24-1 to TRBJ2-6; weak D call: TRBD2 (5 bases). The germline V and J ends were trimmed by 5 bases and 0 bases, with 13 bases remaining between them. CDR1 is KGHDR and CDR2 is SFDVKD in the germline V gene. The CDR3 has 17 residues. Written as DNA, the CDR3 is TGTGCCACCAGTGCCGAGGGCCCCAACTCTGGGGCCAACGTCCTGACTTTC. This encodes CATSAEGPNSGANVLTF.

The V call is TRBV24-1, the J call TRBJ2-6; TRBD1 might be the D (5 bases). V lost 6 bases and J lost 4, with 9 bases in between. Germline V lookup: CDR1 KGHDR, CDR2 SFDVKD. The CDR3 consists of 14 residues. CDR3 nucleotide sequence: TGTGCCACCAGTCCAGGGCCCGGGGCCAACGTCCTGACTTTC. Protein sequence: CATSPGPGANVLTF.

This clone came up once. J is TRBJ2-1 and V is TRBV5-4; D might be TRBD2 (5 bases). With 4 bases removed from V and 5 bases from J, the gap between germline ends came to 22 bases. Per the germline V gene, CDR1 is SGHNT and CDR2 is YYREEE (reference sequence). This CDR3 has 17 residues. Here the CDR3 DNA reads TGTGCCAGCAGCCGGATTACTCACCCGTACGGGGACAATGAGCAGTTCTTC. Amino acids: CASSRITHPYGDNEQFF.

The chain combines TRBV12-3 or TRBV12-4 with TRBJ1-1; D perhaps matches TRBD1 (5 bases). V was pared by 8 bases and J by 1 base, with 11 bases between. This CDR3 region has 13 residues. This chain's CDR3 is CASARGGNTEAFF. The CDR3 nucleotides read TGTGCCAGCGCCCGGGGGGGGAACACTGAAGCTTTCTTT.

This clone was seen just once. This chain connects TRBV2 to TRBJ1-2; 11 bases align to TRBD1. CDR1 is SNHLY and CDR2 is FYNNEI in the germline V gene. Unmatched junction bases numbered 10, after V lost 7 bases and J lost 6 bases. This CDR3 is 15 amino acids long. This CDR3 is CASKERDRGEDGYTF. The CDR3 region has the DNA TGTGCCAGCAAAGAGCGGGACAGGGGGGAGGATGGCTACACCTTC. Supplemented by reference TRBV2 and TRBJ1-2, the full variable domain reads EPEVTQTPSHQVTQMGQEVILRCVPISNHLYFYWYRQILGQKVEFLVSFYNNEISEKSEIFDDQFSVERPDGSNFTLKIRSTKLEDSAMYFCASKERDRGEDGYTFGSGTRLTVV.

This chain uses TRBV3-1 (or the pseudogene TRBV3-2) with TRBJ1-1; D possibly corresponds to TRBD1 (6 bases). Germline V CDR1 and CDR2: LGHDT, YNNKEL (reference sequence). V lost 2 bases to trimming and J lost 7 bases, with 14 bases between them. The CDR3 is made up of 14 amino acids. The DNA of the CDR3 is TGTGCCAGCAGCCAACCGACCGTAGGGGGTGAAGCTTTCTTT. This gives the protein CASSQPTVGGEAFF.

V and J are TRBV5-1 and TRBJ2-3, with TRBD2 identical over 11 bases. This CDR3 region has 16 residues. Looked up from germline, CDR1 is SGHRS and CDR2 is YFSETQ. V trimming: 1 base; J trimming: 3 bases; junction bases outside the gene matches: 4. CDR3 sequence (DNA): TGCGCCAGCAGCTTGATGGCTAGCGGGGGGACAGATACGCAGTATTTT. Protein: CASSLMASGGTDTQYF.

The V gene is TRBV7-2, the J gene TRBJ2-5, with 7 bases that match TRBD2. Germline V CDR1 and CDR2: SGHTA, FQGNSA. V gave up 1 base and J gave up 3 bases; unmatched junction bases: 11. The CDR3 spans 17 residues. Written as DNA, the CDR3 is TGTGCCAGCAGCTTAGAGGTTGCGGGGGTTCTGGAAGAGACCCAGTACTTC. This codes for CASSLEVAGVLEETQYF. Combining the CDR3 with reference TRBV7-2 and TRBJ2-5 gives the whole variable domain GAGVSQSPSNKVTEKGKDVELRCDPISGHTALYWYRQSLGQGLEFLIYFQGNSAPDKSGLPSDRFSAERTGGSVSTLTIQRTQQEDSAVYLCASSLEVAGVLEETQYFGPGTRLLVL.

The chain uses TRBV24-1 and TRBJ2-1, with 12 positions matching TRBD2. Germline V gene sequence: CDR1 KGHDR, CDR2 SFDVKD. The CDR3 has 17 residues. V lost 4 bases, J lost 5 bases, and 8 bases stayed unmatched. The CDR3 DNA sequence: TGTGCCACCAGTGACCCCGGACTAGCGGGGACTAACAATGAGCAGTTCTTC. Translation gives CATSDPGLAGTNNEQFF.

The chain couples TRBV11-1 to TRBJ2-5; D possibly corresponds to TRBD2 (5 bases). The V end was cut by 4 bases, the J end by 0 bases, with 6 bases between. This CDR3 spans 13 amino acids. CDR1 and CDR2 (germline): SGHAT, FQDESV (reference sequence). The CDR3 is CASSSSNQETQYF. CDR3 sequence (DNA): TGTGCCAGCAGCTCTAGCAACCAAGAGACCCAGTACTTC.

This clone was seen once. CDR3 in DNA: TGCGCCAGCAGCTTGGGGACAGATTCGAACACCGGGGAGCTGTTTTTT. Translating it yields CASSLGTDSNTGELFF. The chain is built from TRBV5-1 and TRBJ2-2; tentative D call: TRBD1 (6 bases). The CDR3 extends over 16 amino acids. The germline gives CDR1 SGHRS, CDR2 YFSETQ. Trimming pared 0 bases from V and 0 bases from J, leaving 9 bases between.

The rearrangement links TRBV29-1 to TRBJ2-5, with D possibly matching TRBD1 (6 bases). Trimming removed 3 bases from V and 0 bases from J, with 11 bases in between. The CDR3 has 14 residues. Germline CDR1 reads SQVTM; CDR2 reads ANQGSEA. The CDR3 sequence: CSVDPGQNQETQYF. In DNA form, the CDR3 reads TGCAGCGTTGACCCCGGACAGAACCAAGAGACCCAGTACTTC.